This T cell receptor (beta chain) came from a study of shared clonotypes between healthy human individuals. Study results and caveats: Several donors shared 5% to 5.5% of their naive CD4 clonotypes.

Repertoires were generated with immunoSEQ multiplex PCR, while TCRdb's copy carries only in-frame clones and drops some. The sample has 300,000 to 350,000 clones, roughly 80% seen once; the top ten hold more than 9%. On this clone: The target antigen is unknown.

CDR1 and CDR2 from the germline V gene are SGHVS and FQNEAQ. V lost 0 bases to trimming and J lost 2 bases; unmatched junction nucleotides: 8. This CDR3 region has 17 residues. Sequencing was carried out using memory CD4+ T cells sorted from blood. The subset was: CD45RA-negative fraction. The source is a man aged 30 to 39 in good health. V gene TRBV7-8 combines with J gene TRBJ2-5, with TRBD2 matching over 8 bases. CDR3 bases: TGTGCCAGCAGCTTAGCAAGGAGACTAGCGCCACAAGAGACCCAGTACTTC. Protein sequence: CASSLARRLAPQETQYF.